The T cell receptor beta chain under discussion was sequenced for a study of glioma-infiltrating T cells after dendritic cell vaccination. Study in general: Patients received autologous tumor lysate-pulsed dendritic cell vaccination between about 2002 and 2013.

The PCR used 60 V beta and 13 J beta primers. Sequencing was performed with immunoSEQ multiplex PCR; in TCRdb, only in-frame clones are kept and a portion is missing. The sample lists tens of thousands of clones; 86% were seen once. This CDR3 region has 11 residues. The germline V gene has CDR1 SQVTM and CDR2 ANQGSEA. The germline V and J ends were trimmed by 6 bases and 7 bases, with 13 bases remaining between them. Stated time point: after dendritic cell vaccination, including at tumor progression/relapse. The clonotype comes from a human donor with glioblastoma. Sequenced here: blood, sampled after dendritic cell vaccination. The rearrangement links TRBV29-1 to TRBJ2-7, with D perhaps matching TRBD2 (6 bases). This CDR3 is CSVVGAGEQYF. CDR3 DNA sequence: TGCAGCGTCGTCGGGGCGGGAGAGCAGTACTTC.